The sequence of this TCR beta chain was determined in a study of OX40 agonist ivuxolimab in advanced cancers. Whole-study findings and limits: Both blood CD4+ and CD8+ T cells showed clonal growth by week 6 at 0.1 to 3.0 mg/kg. Among patients with partial responses at 0.1-3.0 mg/kg, clonal expansion was among the lowest.

Patients with a history of autoimmune disease or on systemic immunosuppression were excluded. Cycle 7 day 1, cycle 4 day 1, and baseline were the timepoints at which blood was sampled. Remarks on this clone: Its antigen is as yet unknown.

The CDR3 totals 17 residues. J lost 4 bases, V lost 2 bases, and 5 bases had no gene match. Germline-derived CDR1 and CDR2 are LGHNA and YSLEER. The assay was immunoSEQ multiplex PCR, and TCRdb's table has in-frame clones only and misses some. The sample lists tens of thousands of clones; 70% to 90% were seen once. The V and J genes are TRBV4-3 and TRBJ2-2, with TRBD2 matching over 12 bases. The clonotype originates from an adult with an advanced solid tumor such as melanoma, head and neck, liver or kidney cancer. Here the sequenced sample was CD4+ or CD8+ T cells sorted from blood, taken in a trial of the OX40 agonist ivuxolimab. This chain's CDR3 is CASSQSPSGRVTGELFF. CDR3 DNA: TGCGCCAGCAGCCAATCCCCTAGCGGGAGGGTCACCGGGGAGCTGTTTTTT.